One and the same sample provided the 2 T cell receptor beta chains below, sequenced in a study of blood T cell repertoires in COVID-19. This table comes from immunoSEQ multiplex PCR, and its TCRdb copy is limited to in-frame clones, with some not included. The data show some 100,000 clones, about 80% seen once. The sample taken for sequencing was peripheral blood. Receptors originate from a man between 65 and 85 years old with active or convalescent COVID-19.

The rearrangement links TRBV5-1 to TRBJ2-5; 7 nucleotides match TRBD1. From germline, CDR1 is SGHRS and CDR2 YFSETQ. CDR3 length equals 14 residues. V lost 3 bases to trimming and J lost 3 bases; unmatched junction nucleotides: 5. CDR3 sequence (DNA): TGCGCCAGCAGCTCCGGGACAGCCAAAGAGACCCAGTACTTC. Translating it yields CASSSGTAKETQYF.

Only a few counts were recorded for this clone. The chain is built from TRBV28 and TRBJ1-1; no clear D. CDR1 is MDHEN, CDR2 SYDVKM, per germline. The CDR3 runs to 11 residues. Trimming cost V 5 bases and J 11 bases, with 12 bases left between them. Here the CDR3 DNA reads TGTGCCAGCAGTGCCGCCCGGAGGGCTTTCTTT. Translating gives CASSAARRAFF.